Listed below are T cell receptor beta chains from one sample, sequenced in a study of early T cells in non-severe SARS-CoV-2 infection. One entry per CDR3 protein, called by TCRdb with MiXCR from the 5' RACE reads. The sample has 30,000 or so distinct CDR3 sequences, around 7% seen once. Sequencing was done on a sample of whole blood. Receptors originate from an adult who was a healthcare worker with PCR-confirmed SARS-CoV-2 infection or an uninfected control (not recorded which). Both conserved end residues are part of each CDR3. A D gene is named only where the DNA matches it firmly. Size tells how often a clone was seen (once, few, many) or the class of an expanded clone, and some rows leave it out.

>-|TRBV20-1|TRBJ2-1|medium-sized
CSAARAVLERTSLRGSYNEQFF
TGCAGTGCTGCGAGGGCGGTTTTAGAGCGCACCTCTCTCAGGGGCTCCTACAATGAGCAGTTCTTC
>-|TRBV5-4|TRBJ2-5|many
CASSSSKAAETQYF
TGTGCCAGCAGTTCTAGCAAGGCGGCCGAGACCCAGTACTTC
>-|TRBV19|TRBJ1-4|many
CASSPAGRGFNEKLFF
TGTGCCAGTAGTCCCGCCGGGAGGGGCTTTAATGAAAAACTGTTTTTT
>TRBD1|TRBV28|TRBJ2-3|few
CASSFAAGGLDTQYF
TGTGCCAGCAGTTTCGCGGCAGGGGGCCTAGATACGCAGTATTTT
>TRBD2|TRBV19|TRBJ2-1|few
CASTKQAGVINEQFF
TGTGCCAGTACTAAGCAAGCGGGAGTCATAAATGAGCAGTTCTTC
>-|TRBV20-1|TRBJ1-1|many
CSAILQGNTEAFF
TGCAGTGCTATATTACAGGGTAACACTGAAGCTTTCTTT
>-|TRBV6-2/TRBV6-3|TRBJ1-1|many
CASRLPHRNTEAFF
TGTGCCAGCAGACTCCCCCACAGGAACACTGAAGCTTTCTTT
>TRBD2|TRBV10-3|TRBJ2-5|many
CAISVRGTSGTETQYF
TGTGCCATCAGTGTAAGAGGGACTAGCGGGACTGAGACCCAGTACTTC
>-|TRBV4-1|TRBJ2-1|few
CASSARRVMSSYNEQFF
TGCGCCAGCAGCGCAAGACGCGTGATGAGCTCCTACAATGAGCAGTTCTTC
>TRBD1|TRBV20-1|TRBJ2-7|medium-sized
CSARGNHRGNSYEQYF
TGCAGTGCTAGGGGCAACCACAGGGGGAACTCCTACGAGCAGTACTTC
>TRBD1|TRBV29-1|TRBJ2-3|many
CSVDGQGTDTQYF
TGCAGCGTTGATGGACAGGGCACAGATACGCAGTATTTT
>TRBD2|TRBV6-5|TRBJ2-5|-
CASSQLGGRGETQYF
TGTGCCAGCAGCCAGCTCGGCGGGAGAGGGGAGACCCAGTACTTC
>-|TRBV5-1|TRBJ1-2|many
CASSPLGRSNYGYTF
TGCGCCAGCAGCCCGCTGGGCAGATCTAACTATGGCTACACCTTC
>-|TRBV28|TRBJ1-1|few
CASSLSQGTEAFF
TGTGCCAGCAGTTTAAGTCAGGGAACTGAAGCTTTCTTT
>-|TRBV5-6|TRBJ2-2|many
CASSFGIAVNTGELFF
TGTGCCAGCAGCTTCGGCATAGCGGTGAACACCGGGGAGCTGTTTTTT
>-|TRBV5-4|TRBJ1-3|many
CASSSIAGGSGNTIYF
TGTGCCAGCAGCTCGATTGCGGGGGGCTCTGGAAACACCATATATTTT
>-|TRBV28|TRBJ1-4|-
CASSLWGATNEKLFF
TGTGCCAGCAGTTTATGGGGGGCAACTAATGAAAAACTGTTTTTT
>-|TRBV10-3|TRBJ1-1|many
CAISRMERPGTEAFF
TGTGCCATCAGTCGTATGGAGAGGCCAGGGACTGAAGCTTTCTTT
>-|TRBV9|TRBJ1-3|many
CASSPRRGLSSGNTIYF
TGTGCCAGCAGCCCCCGCCGGGGCCTAAGCTCTGGAAACACCATATATTTT
>-|TRBV2|TRBJ1-2|-
CASSRALQAGDGTF
TGTGCCAGCAGCCGAGCGCTCCAGGCGGGTGACGGCACCTTC
>-|TRBV15|TRBJ2-6|many
CATSRQGGGGANVLTF
TGTGCCACCAGCAGACAGGGTGGAGGTGGGGCCAACGTCCTGACTTTC
>-|TRBV5-5|TRBJ1-1|many
CASSPRSGNTEAFF
TGTGCCAGCAGCCCCCGATCGGGCAACACTGAAGCTTTCTTT